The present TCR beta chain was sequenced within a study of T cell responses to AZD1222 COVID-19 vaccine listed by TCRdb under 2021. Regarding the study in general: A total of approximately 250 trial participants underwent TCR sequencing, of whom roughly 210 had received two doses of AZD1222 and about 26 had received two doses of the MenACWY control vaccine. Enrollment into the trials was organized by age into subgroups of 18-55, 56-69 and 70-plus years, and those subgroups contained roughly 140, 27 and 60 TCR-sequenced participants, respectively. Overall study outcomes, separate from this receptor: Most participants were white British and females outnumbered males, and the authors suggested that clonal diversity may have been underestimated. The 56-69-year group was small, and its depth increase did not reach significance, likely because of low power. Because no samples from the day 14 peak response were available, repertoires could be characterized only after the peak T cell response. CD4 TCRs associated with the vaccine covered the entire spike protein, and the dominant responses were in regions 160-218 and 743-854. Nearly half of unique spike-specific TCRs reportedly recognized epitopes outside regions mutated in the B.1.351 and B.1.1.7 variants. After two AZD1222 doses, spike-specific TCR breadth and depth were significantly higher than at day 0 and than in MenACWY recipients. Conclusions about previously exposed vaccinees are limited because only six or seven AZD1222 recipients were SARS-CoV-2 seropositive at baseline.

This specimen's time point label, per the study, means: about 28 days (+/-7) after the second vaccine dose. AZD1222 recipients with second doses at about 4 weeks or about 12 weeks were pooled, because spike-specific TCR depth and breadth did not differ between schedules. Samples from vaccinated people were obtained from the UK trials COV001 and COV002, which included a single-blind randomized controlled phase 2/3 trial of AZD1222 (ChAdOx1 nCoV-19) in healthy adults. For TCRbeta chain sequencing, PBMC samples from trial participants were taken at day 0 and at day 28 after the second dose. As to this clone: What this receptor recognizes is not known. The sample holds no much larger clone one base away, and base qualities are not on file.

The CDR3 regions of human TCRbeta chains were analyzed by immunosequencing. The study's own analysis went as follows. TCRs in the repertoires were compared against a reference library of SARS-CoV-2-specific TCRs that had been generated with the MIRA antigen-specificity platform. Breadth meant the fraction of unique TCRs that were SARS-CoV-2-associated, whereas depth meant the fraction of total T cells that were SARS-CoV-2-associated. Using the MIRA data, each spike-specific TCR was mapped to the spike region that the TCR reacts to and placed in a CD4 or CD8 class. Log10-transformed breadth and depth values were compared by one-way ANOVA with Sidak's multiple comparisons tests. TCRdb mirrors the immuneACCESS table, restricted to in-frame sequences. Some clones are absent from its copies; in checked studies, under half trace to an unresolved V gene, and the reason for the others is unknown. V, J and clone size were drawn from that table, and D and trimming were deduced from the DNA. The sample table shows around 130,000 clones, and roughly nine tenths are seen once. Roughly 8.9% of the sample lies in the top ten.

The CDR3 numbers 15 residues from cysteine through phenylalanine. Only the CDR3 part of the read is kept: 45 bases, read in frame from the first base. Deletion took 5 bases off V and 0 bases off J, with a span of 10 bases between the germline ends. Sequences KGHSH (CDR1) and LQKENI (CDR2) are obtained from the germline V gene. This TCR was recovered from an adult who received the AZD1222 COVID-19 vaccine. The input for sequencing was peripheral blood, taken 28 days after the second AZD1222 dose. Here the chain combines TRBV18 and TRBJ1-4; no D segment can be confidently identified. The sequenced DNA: TGTGCCAGCTCATCGGACTTGGCAACTAATGAAAAACTGTTTTTT. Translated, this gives CASSSDLATNEKLFF.